This T cell receptor (beta chain) derives from a study of cytomegalovirus exposure and HLA in healthy donors. The germline gives CDR1 SGHNT, CDR2 YYREEE (reference sequence). This CDR3 contains 13 residues. The ends were cut back, 0 bases at V and 6 bases at J, with 9 bases in the middle. This PCR relied on a set of 60 Vbeta primers and 13 Jbeta primers. The repertoire was sequenced with immunoSEQ multiplex PCR; TCRdb's copy has only in-frame clones and lacks some. The sample's table shows approximately 68,000 clones. The clonotype was recovered from a female donor in good health and CMV-seropositive. Sequenced input: PBMCs. The chain joins TRBV5-4 to TRBJ1-1, with D possibly matching TRBD1 (5 bases). The CDR3 DNA reads TGTGCCAGCAGCTTGGGTGGGACTGCTGAAGCTTTCTTT. It encodes CASSLGGTAEAFF.